The subject of this entry is one T cell receptor beta chain. Antigen specificity is unknown. The data originate from a study of cytomegalovirus exposure and HLA in healthy donors. Study as a whole: A prior analysis found about 110 million unique TCR beta sequences from approximately 190 million T cells.

The PCR had 60 Vbeta and 13 Jbeta primers. Some clones are missing from TCRdb's copy, which holds only in-frame ones; the method was immunoSEQ multiplex PCR. Of under 200,000 clones in the sample, about four fifths were seen once. The CDR3 loop spans 17 amino acids. With V trimmed by 1 base and J by 3 bases, 3 bases remained unmatched. Germline loops: CDR1 LNHDA, CDR2 SQIVND (reference sequence). Broader study findings: One variant, a missense change in DCLRE1C, was linked in a later analysis to TCR beta V- and J-gene trimming. Follow-up analysis found HLA locus-dependent TCR association rates, highest for DRB1 and lowest for HLA-C. It was shown in a later analysis that HLA-associated TCR beta chains were more clonally expanded than other, equally common chains.

Sequencing used PBMCs. The chain has TRBV19 and TRBJ2-2; 12 nucleotides agree with TRBD2. The sequence was collected from a man aged 25-45 years in good health and CMV-seronegative. The CDR3 spells CASSIGRLAGDTGELFF. The CDR3 DNA reads TGTGCCAGTAGTATAGGGCGACTAGCGGGAGACACCGGGGAGCTGTTTTTT.